This T cell receptor (beta chain) was identified during a study of response to subunit inactivated influenza vaccine. General study findings and limits: Every seasonal influenza vaccination brings in few new T cells, the authors suggested.

TCRdb independently ran MiXCR on the RT-PCR reads; one entry per CDR3 protein. The sample contains 400,000 to 650,000 distinct CDR3 sequences, 7.2% of which appear only once. For this clonotype: Its antigen is still unknown.

The CDR3 is 16 amino acids. CDR1 and CDR2 from the germline V gene are DFQATT and SNEGSKA (reference sequence). The junction had 6 bases not matched to a gene; V was cut back by 0 bases and J by 7 bases. The sequences come from PBMCs from blood, collected roughly 24 months after vaccination. The TCR was taken from a man aged 45 to 75 who received an inactivated influenza vaccine. The chain couples TRBV20-1 to TRBJ2-1; 13 bases are a match to TRBD2. This chain's CDR3 is CSARELAGGLMNEQFF. CDR3 sequence (DNA): TGCAGTGCTAGAGAACTAGCGGGAGGGCTTATGAATGAGCAGTTCTTC.